This TCR beta chain is from a study of cytomegalovirus exposure and HLA in healthy donors. Overall study: The roughly 120 validation repertoires were reported in a later analysis to have been generated on the same platform as the roughly 670 first-cohort repertoires.

This clone was detected only once. The antigen is not known. Study-wide results and limits: Among the CMV-associated chains, a few were confirmed in vitro as specific for CMV antigens. With high specificity and sensitivity, the classifier reportedly diagnosed cytomegalovirus status. Cytomegalovirus-associated status was assigned to some 180 TCR beta chains.

Data came from immunoSEQ multiplex PCR; TCRdb stores just in-frame clones and leaves some out. Found here are roughly 56,000 clones, just over 90% of them singletons; the top ten hold about 1%. This clonotype was sampled from a man between 18 and 29 years old in good health and CMV-seronegative. Sequencing was carried out using PBMCs.

Here the CDR3 DNA reads TGTGCCACCCGACAGGGACTGAGCTCTGGGGCCAACGTCCTGACTTTC. It specifies CATRQGLSSGANVLTF. The chain uses TRBV10-3 and TRBJ2-6, with D possibly being TRBD1 (7 bases). The CDR3 totals 16 residues. Trimming cost V 10 bases and J 0 bases, with 16 bases left between them. Germline lookup yields CDR1 ENHRY and CDR2 SYGVKD.